The present T cell receptor beta chain was sequenced within a study of siplizumab effects on memory and regulatory T cells. Study observations and caveats: Mappable alloreactive CD4+ clones came from Treg cells about 69% of the time on average with siplizumab, against approximately 26% in controls. Researchers did not confirm the suppressive function of proliferating Tregs from siplizumab cultures.

This clone showed up just once. The antigen is not known. V lost 5 bases and J lost 3, with 13 bases in between. The CDR3 runs to 14 residues. Germline V gives CDR1 SNHLY, CDR2 FYNNEI. Only in-frame clones appear in the TCRdb table, and some are missing; sequencing was by immunoSEQ multiplex PCR. The table has 90,000 to 110,000 clones, about 91% seen once. The chain uses TRBV2 and TRBJ1-1; tentative D call: TRBD1 (6 bases). The sample consisted of Tregs sorted from blood. This clonotype was sampled from a human donor in good health. In nucleotides, the CDR3 is TGTGCCAGCAGTTCTCAGGGGCGGGACACTGAAGCTTTCTTT. This codes for CASSSQGRDTEAFF.